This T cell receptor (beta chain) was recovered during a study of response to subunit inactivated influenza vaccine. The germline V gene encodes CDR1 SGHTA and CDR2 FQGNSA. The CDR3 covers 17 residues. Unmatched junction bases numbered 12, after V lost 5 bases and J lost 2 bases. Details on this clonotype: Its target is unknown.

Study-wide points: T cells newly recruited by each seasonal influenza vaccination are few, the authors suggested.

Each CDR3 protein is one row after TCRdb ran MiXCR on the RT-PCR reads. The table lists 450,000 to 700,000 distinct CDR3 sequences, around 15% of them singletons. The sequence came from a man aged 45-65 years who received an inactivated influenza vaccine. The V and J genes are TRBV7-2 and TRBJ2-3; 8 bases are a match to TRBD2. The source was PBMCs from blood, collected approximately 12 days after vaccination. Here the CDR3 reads CASSNRRAGGVTDTQYF. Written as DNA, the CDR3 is TGTGCCAGCAGCAACAGGAGGGCGGGGGGCGTCACAGATACGCAGTATTTT.